This T cell receptor beta chain was profiled in a study of blood T cell repertoires in COVID-19. Measured with immunoSEQ multiplex PCR; TCRdb has only the in-frame clones, and not every one. The table includes a few hundred thousand clones, approximately 86% detected once. Looked up from germline, CDR1 is SGHDN and CDR2 is FVKESK. V was trimmed by 0 bases and J by 2 bases, leaving 9 bases between them. This CDR3 comprises 15 residues. This clone appeared a single time. The V call is TRBV14, the J call TRBJ2-3; D may be TRBD2 (6 bases). Sequencing was performed on peripheral blood. The receptor comes from a man aged 55 to 70 with acute or convalescent COVID-19. CDR3 in amino acids: CASSQDRTITDTQYF. CDR3 nucleotide sequence: TGTGCCAGCAGCCAAGACAGGACTATCACAGATACGCAGTATTTT.